These 22 T cell receptor beta chains were all obtained from the same sample, sequenced in a study of shared clonotypes between healthy human individuals (dated by TCRdb to 2018 to 2021). The library was prepared using the immunoSEQ multiplex PCR assay. In TCRdb, the immuneACCESS table is reduced to in-frame sequences with V and J assigned. These tables do not hold every clone; where another copy was compared, an unresolved V gene accounts for under half, and the others remain unexplained. For this sample there are millions of clones; approximately 94% appear just once. The ten most abundant clones make up more than 0.95% of the sample. CD8 naive samples were obtained by positive selection for CCR7 among CD45RO-negative cells, yielding a CD45RA+CCR7+ population from which TemRA cells were excluded. The sample taken for sequencing was naive CD8+ T cells sorted from blood. Read against the paper, the sample's cell subset or site label means: CD45RA+CCR7+. Receptors originate from a man aged 18 to 30 in good health.

CDR3 protein: CASSLRDTAYEQYF. Written as DNA, the CDR3 is TGTGCCAGCAGCCTTCGGGACACTGCCTACGAGCAGTACTTC. The rearrangement links TRBV7-6 to TRBJ2-7; maybe TRBD1 (6 bases). The CDR3 sequence is 14 residues long. Germline V gives CDR1 SGHVS, CDR2 FNYEAQ. V was pared by 5 bases and J by 2 bases, with 13 bases between.

This clone was picked up one time. The V call is TRBV19, the J call TRBJ1-2; TRBD1 is a possible D gene (5 bases). Trimming removed 2 bases at V and 2 bases at J, with 18 bases between. CDR3 size: 17 residues. The germline V gene encodes CDR1 LNHDA and CDR2 SQIVND (reference sequence). In DNA form, the CDR3 reads TGTGCCAGTAGTATACCTGGGCGGCCTGGGGACAACTATGGCTACACCTTC. The encoded protein is CASSIPGRPGDNYGYTF.

The rearrangement links TRBV5-4 to TRBJ2-1; 9 nucleotides line up with TRBD2. With V trimmed by 2 bases and J by 10 bases, 1 base remained unmatched. This CDR3 region has 12 residues. The germline V gene has CDR1 SGHNT and CDR2 YYREEE (reference sequence). CDR3 DNA: TGTGCCAGCAGCTTAACTAGCGGGGAGCAGTTCTTC. It is translated as CASSLTSGEQFF.

Of note for this clone: The sample has other DNA sequences that encode this CDR3 too. This chain links TRBV27 with TRBJ2-7; 7 bases agree with TRBD2. CDR1 and CDR2 (germline): MNHEY, SMNVEV (reference sequence). The CDR3 loop spans 14 amino acids. After removal of 4 bases from V and 1 base from J, the junction contained 4 bases not matched to a gene. CDR3 nucleotide sequence: TGTGCCAGCAGTTATGGCGGGGGTTCCTACGAGCAGTACTTC. Protein sequence: CASSYGGGSYEQYF.

To note about this clone: The sample has other DNA sequences that encode this CDR3 too. The chain joins TRBV27 to TRBJ2-2; D might be TRBD1 (7 bases). This CDR3 spans 15 amino acids. The germline gives CDR1 MNHEY, CDR2 SMNVEV (reference sequence). V shed 4 bases and J shed 0 bases, with 9 bases lying between them. The CDR3 DNA reads TGTGCCAGCAGTTCCAGGGGGGCGAACACCGGGGAGCTGTTTTTT. Protein sequence: CASSSRGANTGELFF.

The rearrangement uses TRBV7-9 and TRBJ2-5, with 8 positions matching TRBD1. This CDR3 has 14 amino acids. Germline values: CDR1 SEHNR, CDR2 FQNEAQ (reference sequence). The V segment lost 5 bases and the J segment 5 bases; nucleotides outside the gene matches: 7. CDR3 residues: CASSPRTGQETQYF. DNA of the CDR3: TGTGCCAGCAGCCCCCGGACAGGGCAGGAGACCCAGTACTTC.

Turning to this clone: Within the sample, other DNA sequences also encode this same CDR3. This sequence joins TRBV9 and TRBJ2-2; D may be TRBD2 (6 bases). This CDR3 is built from 16 residues. The V gene lost 0 bases and the J gene lost 5 bases, with 14 bases spanning the gap. Germline CDR1 reads SGDLS; CDR2 reads YYNGEE. The CDR3 sequence is CASSVAGGFGTGELFF. The DNA of the CDR3 is TGTGCCAGCAGCGTAGCCGGGGGTTTTGGGACCGGGGAGCTGTTTTTT.

The chain has TRBV28 and TRBJ2-2, with 7 nucleotides matching TRBD1. V gave up 6 bases and J gave up 3 bases; unmatched junction bases: 1. Germline V gene sequence: CDR1 MDHEN, CDR2 SYDVKM. This CDR3 has 13 residues. In DNA form, the CDR3 reads TGTGCCAGCAGACAGGGGTACACCGGGGAGCTGTTTTTT. This translates into CASRQGYTGELFF.

J is TRBJ1-4 and V is TRBV4-1; D unresolved. CDR3 length: 13 residues. Trimming left V 4 bases short and J 8 bases short, with 11 bases between. CDR1 and CDR2 from the germline V gene are MGHRA and YSYEKL. The DNA of the CDR3 is TGCGCCAGCAGCCTAAGACTGGGGGAAAAACTGTTTTTT. The encoded protein is CASSLRLGEKLFF.

This chain links TRBV6-5 with TRBJ1-2, with D tentatively TRBD1 (5 bases). The CDR3 has 14 residues. In germline, CDR1 is MNHEY, CDR2 SVGAGI. The ends were cut back, 6 bases at V and 4 bases at J, with 15 bases in the middle. The CDR3: CASRHSEGPYGYTF. In DNA form, the CDR3 reads TGTGCCAGCAGACACTCCGAGGGGCCCTATGGCTACACCTTC.

The V call is TRBV30, the J call TRBJ2-6; D remains ambiguous. Between the trimmed V and J ends, which lost 8 bases and 2 bases, there was a span of 4 bases. The CDR3 consists of 11 residues. CDR1 and CDR2 from the germline V gene are GTSNPN and SVGIG (reference sequence). The DNA for the CDR3 is TGTGCCACTACTGGGGCCAACGTCCTGACTTTC. Translation gives CATTGANVLTF.

The chain is built from TRBV10-3 and TRBJ2-7; D is perhaps TRBD1 or TRBD2 (5 bases each). V was cut by 7 bases and J by 4 bases, with 11 bases left in between. Germline V gene sequence: CDR1 ENHRY, CDR2 SYGVKD. This CDR3 has 12 amino acids. This chain's CDR3 is CAITDGGYEQYF. The DNA of the CDR3 is TGTGCCATCACCGATGGGGGATACGAGCAGTACTTC.

In regard to this clone: Other DNA sequences in this sample translate to the same CDR3. This chain connects TRBV27 to TRBJ1-5; tentatively, D is TRBD1 (5 bases). Trimming shortened V by 3 bases and J by 6 bases, and 12 bases separated the two germline ends. This CDR3 spans 14 amino acids. Per germline, CDR1 MNHEY and CDR2 SMNVEV (reference sequence). CDR3: CASSFGGGSQPQHF. The CDR3 DNA follows: TGTGCCAGCAGTTTTGGTGGGGGGTCTCAGCCCCAGCATTTT.

The chain combines TRBV6-5 with TRBJ2-1; TRBD1 is a possible D gene (7 bases). Between the trimmed V and J ends, which lost 6 bases and 6 bases, there was a span of 18 bases. This CDR3 has 15 amino acids. Germline values: CDR1 MNHEY, CDR2 SVGAGI. The CDR3 coding sequence is TGTGCCAGCAGCTGGGACAGTTCGGAGGGCAATGAGCAGTTCTTC. Residues: CASSWDSSEGNEQFF.

Worth noting for this clone: Other DNA sequences of this sample code for an identical CDR3. The genes are TRBV4-1 and TRBJ2-1, with TRBD2 matching over 12 bases. Germline loops: CDR1 MGHRA, CDR2 YSYEKL. With 3 bases clipped from V and 5 bases from J, the junction kept 2 bases outside the gene matches. The CDR3 is 15 residues long. CDR3 DNA: TGCGCCAGCAGCCAGCGACTAGCGGGGGACAATGAGCAGTTCTTC. This gives the protein CASSQRLAGDNEQFF.

This clone was seen just once. V gene TRBV4-1 combines with J gene TRBJ2-5; TRBD1 aligns across 7 bases. This CDR3 is built from 17 residues. CDR1 and CDR2 from the germline V gene are MGHRA and YSYEKL. V dropped 1 base and J dropped 4; count of bases not matched to a gene: 12. This CDR3 reads CASSQVLLTGLLETQYF. The CDR3 bases are TGCGCCAGCAGCCAAGTCCTCCTGACAGGGTTATTAGAGACCCAGTACTTC.

The V call is TRBV2, the J call TRBJ1-4; D not resolved. V was trimmed by 4 bases and J by 4 bases, leaving 7 bases between them. Germline V lookup: CDR1 SNHLY, CDR2 FYNNEI. CDR3 length: 13 residues. CDR3 nucleotide sequence: TGTGCCAGCAGTGCCTCGAGTAATGAAAAACTGTTTTTT. Translating gives CASSASSNEKLFF.

The CDR3 is CASSPPAGRGGNTIYF. The CDR3 DNA follows: TGTGCCAGCTCACCACCGGCGGGACGCGGTGGAAACACCATATATTTT. J is TRBJ1-3 and V is TRBV18, with a weak D call TRBD1 (5 bases). CDR3 size: 16 residues. Trimming removed 0 bases from V and 3 bases from J, with 12 bases in between. The V gene's germline CDR1 is KGHSH and CDR2 LQKENI.

The chain has TRBV27 and TRBJ2-7, with D maybe TRBD2 (5 bases). This CDR3 is built from 17 residues. V lost 5 bases, J lost 2 bases, and 22 bases lay in between. The germline CDR1 and CDR2 sequences are MNHEY and SMNVEV (reference sequence). CDR3 sequence (DNA): TGTGCCAGCAGTCCAGGCCTTGGCGAGGGTGATCCCTACGAGCAGTACTTC. Translated, it gives CASSPGLGEGDPYEQYF.

The CDR3 DNA is TGTGCCTGGAGTGGCGCGGCACGCAATGAGCAGTTCTTC. It is translated as CAWSGAARNEQFF. The chain is built from TRBV30 and TRBJ2-1, with D uncertain. This CDR3 is 13 amino acids long. V was clipped by 1 base and J by 6 bases, with 10 bases between them. Germline assignment: CDR1 GTSNPN and CDR2 SVGIG (reference sequence). Looking up the rest from reference TRBV30 and TRBJ2-1 gives the full variable domain: SQTIHQWPATLVQPVGSPLSLECTVEGTSNPNLYWYRQAAGRGLQLLFYSVGIGQISSEVPQNLSASRPQDRQFILSSKKLLLSDSGFYLCAWSGAARNEQFFGPGTRLTVL.

This chain connects TRBV6-5 to TRBJ2-7; D not resolved. Germline lookup yields CDR1 MNHEY and CDR2 SVGAGI. The V end lost 0 bases, the J end lost 4 bases, and 10 bases lay between the germline ends. This CDR3 is built from 14 residues. The CDR3 bases are TGTGCCAGCAGTTACTCGATGGGCACGTACGAGCAGTACTTC. Encoded protein: CASSYSMGTYEQYF.

This chain uses TRBV15 with TRBJ2-7, with D perhaps matching TRBD2 (7 bases). Germline loops: CDR1 LNHNV, CDR2 YYDKDF (reference sequence). V was pared by 0 bases and J by 3 bases, with 12 bases between. The CDR3 spans 15 residues. CDR3 in amino acids: CATSREGGLHYEQYF. DNA of the CDR3: TGTGCCACCAGCAGAGAAGGGGGACTACACTACGAGCAGTACTTC.